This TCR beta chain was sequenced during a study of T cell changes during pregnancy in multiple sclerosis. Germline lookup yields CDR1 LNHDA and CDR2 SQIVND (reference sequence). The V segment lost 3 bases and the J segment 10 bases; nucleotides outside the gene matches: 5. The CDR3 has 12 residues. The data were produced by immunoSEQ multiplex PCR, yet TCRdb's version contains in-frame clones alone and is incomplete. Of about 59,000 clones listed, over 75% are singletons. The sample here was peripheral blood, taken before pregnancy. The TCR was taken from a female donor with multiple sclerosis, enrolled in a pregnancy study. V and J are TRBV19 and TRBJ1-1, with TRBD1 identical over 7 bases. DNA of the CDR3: TGTGCCAGTAGTATGATCAGGGGGACAGCTTTCTTT. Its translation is CASSMIRGTAFF.